A single sample is the source of the 29 T cell receptor beta chains below, sequenced in a study of radiation and T cells in renal cell carcinoma (dated by TCRdb to the early 2020s). Receptor amplification or capture employed the immunoSEQ multiplex PCR assay. What TCRdb holds here is the immuneACCESS table cut down to in-frame rearrangements. Part of the clones is not present; checked against another copy, under half of the missing clones reflect an unresolved V gene, and the others are unexplained. This sample is represented by over 60,000 clones; just over 85% of them were singletons. The ten most abundant clones make up more than 20% of the sample. Read against the paper, the sample's time point label means: blood 2 weeks post-SBRT. What the treatment or condition label conveys for this sample: 15 Gy SBRT to primary tumor, nephrectomy 4 weeks later. The sequences come from blood, collected from a patient whose treatment included radiotherapy and nephrectomy. The source is a woman aged 50 to 65 with renal cell carcinoma.

The CDR3 nucleotides are TGTGCCAGTAGTATCTGGCGGGACAGGGGGAATGAGCAGTTCTTC. It codes for CASSIWRDRGNEQFF. The genes are TRBV19 and TRBJ2-1; 11 nucleotides align to TRBD1. From germline, CDR1 is LNHDA and CDR2 SQIVND (reference sequence). This CDR3 is 15 amino acids long. The V and J ends lost 3 bases and 7 bases, in that order; junction bases with no gene match: 5.

This sequence joins TRBV4-3 and TRBJ1-2; 9 nucleotides agree with TRBD1. Per the germline V gene, CDR1 is LGHNA and CDR2 is YSLEER. Trimming removed 3 bases from V and 7 bases from J; junction bases left unmatched: 9. CDR3 length: 15 residues. CDR3 in DNA: TGCGCCAGCAGCCACCCGGGACAGGGTGTTGGTGGCTACACCTTC. Protein sequence: CASSHPGQGVGGYTF.

The gene calls are TRBV28 and TRBJ2-7; TRBD1 agrees at 7 bases. CDR1 and CDR2 from the germline V gene are MDHEN and SYDVKM. The CDR3 is made up of 17 amino acids. After removal of 5 bases from V and 0 bases from J, the junction contained 13 bases not matched to a gene. CDR3 sequence: CASSPILQGKVSYEQYF. The DNA for the CDR3 is TGTGCCAGCAGTCCTATCTTACAGGGGAAAGTCTCCTACGAGCAGTACTTC.

The chain is built from TRBV4-3 and TRBJ1-1; no definite D call. Trimming left V 1 base short and J 5 bases short, with 8 bases between. Germline V lookup: CDR1 LGHNA, CDR2 YSLEER. This CDR3 contains 13 residues. CDR3 nucleotide sequence: TGCGCCAGCAGCCAAGGAGGGTGGACTGAAGCTTTCTTT. It is translated as CASSQGGWTEAFF.

The rearrangement uses TRBV14 and TRBJ1-3; no definite D call. The length of the CDR3 is 15 residues. The ends were cut back, 2 bases at V and 3 bases at J, with 11 bases in the middle. CDR1 is SGHDN and CDR2 is FVKESK in the germline V gene. Here the CDR3 reads CASSQLGLDGNTIYF. The CDR3 nucleotides read TGTGCCAGCAGCCAATTAGGCCTTGATGGAAACACCATATATTTT.

This chain uses TRBV5-1 with TRBJ2-5; D is perhaps TRBD2 (6 bases). The CDR3 consists of 17 residues. V gave up 0 bases and J gave up 4 bases, with 19 bases separating them. From germline, CDR1 is SGHRS and CDR2 YFSETQ. The CDR3 reads CASSLGLARGGLETQYF. The CDR3 DNA follows: TGCGCCAGCAGCTTGGGGCTAGCGCGTGGAGGGTTAGAGACCCAGTACTTC.

This clone has only a few counts. This chain links TRBV9 with TRBJ1-1; 7 bases align to TRBD1. V lost 0 bases and J lost 4; bases outside the gene matches: 9. The length of the CDR3 is 16 residues. CDR1 SGDLS and CDR2 YYNGEE come from the germline V gene. CDR3 sequence: CASSVGNRGFGTEAFF. CDR3 coding DNA: TGTGCCAGCAGCGTAGGAAACAGGGGATTTGGCACTGAAGCTTTCTTT. Variable domain in full (rest from reference TRBV9 and TRBJ1-1): DSGVTQTPKHLITATGQRVTLRCSPRSGDLSVYWYQQSLDQGLQFLIQYYNGEERAKGNILERFSAQQFPDLHSELNLSSLELGDSALYFCASSVGNRGFGTEAFFGQGTRLTVV.

This sequence joins TRBV10-1 and TRBJ1-2, with 8 bases fitting TRBD1. The CDR3 consists of 13 residues. The trim removed 5 bases at V and 4 bases at J, leaving 3 bases unmatched. Germline values: CDR1 WNHNN, CDR2 SYGVQD (reference sequence). The CDR3 DNA is TGCGCCAGCAGTCCAGGGGGCAGCTATGGCTACACCTTC. It yields the protein CASSPGGSYGYTF.

V usage is TRBV15 and J usage is TRBJ1-6; D ambiguous. This CDR3 is built from 15 residues. Germline loops: CDR1 LNHNV, CDR2 YYDKDF (reference sequence). V lost 6 bases, J lost 10 bases, and 19 bases lay in between. The CDR3 sequence: CATRGSGVLGSPLHF. CDR3 coding DNA: TGTGCCACCAGGGGATCCGGGGTCCTGGGATCACCCCTCCACTTT.

The chain couples TRBV2 to TRBJ1-5; D unclear. Looked up from germline, CDR1 is SNHLY and CDR2 is FYNNEI. V lost 7 bases, J lost 2 bases, and 15 bases lay in between. This CDR3 is built from 15 residues. This CDR3 is CASTKEGLGNQPQHF. In DNA form, the CDR3 reads TGTGCCAGCACGAAGGAAGGGTTGGGCAATCAGCCCCAGCATTTT.

CDR3 sequence: CASSRDSGGKYF. CDR3 nucleotide sequence: TGTGCCAGCAGCCGTGACTCAGGTGGGAAGTACTTC. The chain recombines TRBV7-2 with TRBJ2-7, with D uncertain. The CDR3 runs 12 residues. Between the trimmed V and J ends, which lost 5 bases and 11 bases, there was a span of 16 bases. CDR1 is SGHTA and CDR2 is FQGNSA in the germline V gene.

The chain has TRBV7-9 and TRBJ2-1; D is perhaps TRBD1 or TRBD2 (5 bases each). This CDR3 contains 14 residues. The V and J ends lost 5 bases and 6 bases respectively, with 14 bases between them. Germline loops: CDR1 SEHNR, CDR2 FQNEAQ (reference sequence). This CDR3 is CASSLNRDANEQFF. CDR3 nucleotide sequence: TGTGCCAGCAGCCTGAATAGGGACGCCAATGAGCAGTTCTTC.

This chain uses TRBV10-1 with TRBJ2-1; maybe TRBD1 (6 bases). Germline V lookup: CDR1 WNHNN, CDR2 SYGVQD (reference sequence). The V and J ends lost 2 bases and 9 bases respectively, with 14 bases between them. This CDR3 has 14 amino acids. The CDR3 reads CASSERGYGAEQFF. In DNA, the CDR3 is TGCGCCAGCAGTGAGAGGGGGTATGGGGCTGAGCAGTTCTTC.

The V call is TRBV7-9, the J call TRBJ2-1; D remains ambiguous. Germline CDR1 SEHNR, CDR2 FQNEAQ (reference sequence). The V end lost 1 base, the J end lost 4 bases, and 5 bases lay between the germline ends. CDR3 length: 13 amino acids. The DNA for the CDR3 is TGTGCCAGCAGCTTAGTAGGTTACAATGAGCAGTTCTTC. It encodes CASSLVGYNEQFF.

The chain links TRBV15 to TRBJ1-2; D ambiguous. V gave up 6 bases and J gave up 2 bases, with 19 bases separating them. The CDR3 consists of 16 residues. Looked up from germline, CDR1 is LNHNV and CDR2 is YYDKDF (reference sequence). CDR3 sequence: CATRKTKDRRNYGYTF. CDR3 in DNA: TGTGCCACCAGAAAAACTAAGGACCGACGCAACTATGGCTACACCTTC.

J is TRBJ2-3 and V is TRBV5-1; 9 bases align to TRBD2. V was clipped by 1 base and J by 0 bases; unmatched bases: 3. Germline lookup yields CDR1 SGHRS and CDR2 YFSETQ. CDR3 length: 16 residues. The CDR3: CASSLMLAGSTDTQYF. The CDR3 region has the DNA TGCGCCAGCAGCTTGATGCTAGCGGGAAGCACAGATACGCAGTATTTT.

The chain is built from TRBV28 and TRBJ1-2; 8 bases match TRBD1. The V gene's germline CDR1 is MDHEN and CDR2 SYDVKM. The CDR3 sequence is 15 residues long. After removal of 5 bases from V and 5 bases from J, the junction contained 10 bases not matched to a gene. CDR3 region: CASSLGTGDIYGYTF. The CDR3 region has the DNA TGTGCCAGCAGTCTCGGGACAGGCGATATTTATGGCTACACCTTC.

The V and J genes are TRBV5-5 and TRBJ2-7; 7 nucleotides match TRBD2. After removal of 1 base from V and 3 bases from J, the junction contained 10 bases not matched to a gene. This CDR3 region has 16 residues. CDR1 and CDR2 (germline): SGHKS, YYEKEE (reference sequence). DNA for the CDR3: TGTGCCAGCAGCTTGTCTATTGGGGGGGTATTCTACGAGCAGTACTTC. Protein product: CASSLSIGGVFYEQYF.

The V gene is TRBV9, the J gene TRBJ1-2; D ambiguous. The CDR3 runs to 12 residues. Germline assignment: CDR1 SGDLS and CDR2 YYNGEE. Trimming pared 1 base from V and 8 bases from J, leaving 9 bases between. DNA of the CDR3: TGTGCCAGCAGCGTAATGGGTGGAGGCTACACCTTC. Encoded protein: CASSVMGGGYTF.

The chain joins TRBV6-4 to TRBJ2-3; D uncertain. This CDR3 region has 14 residues. Between the trimmed V and J ends, which lost 0 bases and 3 bases, there was a span of 7 bases. Germline V gene sequence: CDR1 MRHNA, CDR2 SNTAGT. The CDR3 region has the DNA TGTGCCAGCAGTGACTCGGGAAGTACAGATACGCAGTATTTT. Amino acids: CASSDSGSTDTQYF.

This chain joins TRBV4-1 and TRBJ1-3, with TRBD1 as a possible D gene (6 bases). Trimming took off 1 base at V and 0 bases at J, with 19 bases between the two ends. Germline V gives CDR1 MGHRA, CDR2 YSYEKL. The CDR3 spans 19 residues. CDR3 sequence: CASSQVVLFRGYSGNTIYF. The CDR3 bases are TGCGCCAGCAGCCAAGTTGTTTTATTCAGGGGTTACTCTGGAAACACCATATATTTT.

The sample holds one count of this clone. The chain has TRBV5-1 and TRBJ2-5; 10 bases line up with TRBD2. Trimming removed 1 base from V and 2 bases from J; junction bases left unmatched: 11. Looked up from germline, CDR1 is SGHRS and CDR2 is YFSETQ. The CDR3 is 18 residues long. CDR3 region: CASSLLLAGDLGQETQYF. CDR3 in DNA: TGCGCCAGCAGCTTGTTGCTAGCGGGAGATTTGGGACAAGAGACCCAGTACTTC.

The chain carries TRBV5-1 and TRBJ1-2, with a tentative D call TRBD1 (5 bases). The CDR3 has 14 amino acids. Trimming shortened V by 4 bases and J by 7 bases, and 17 bases separated the two germline ends. CDR1 SGHRS and CDR2 YFSETQ come from the germline V gene. CDR3 protein: CASSLSGGFGGYTF. The CDR3 nucleotides read TGCGCCAGCAGCCTCTCCGGGGGGTTCGGTGGCTACACCTTC.

The chain combines TRBV28 with TRBJ2-7; 12 bases fit TRBD1. V lost 4 bases to trimming and J lost 5 bases; unmatched junction nucleotides: 6. Germline lookup yields CDR1 MDHEN and CDR2 SYDVKM. The CDR3 loop spans 15 amino acids. The CDR3 nucleotides are TGTGCCAGCAGTTCTACCGGGACAGGGGGCGACGAGCAGTACTTC. It codes for CASSSTGTGGDEQYF.

This clone was seen only once. A junction boundary mismatches the germline segment, possibly from a read error. The chain couples TRBV2 to TRBJ1-2; D not certain. The V gene's germline CDR1 is SNHLY and CDR2 FYNNEI. This CDR3 has 13 amino acids. CDR3 region: CASSVERFYAYTF. The CDR3 DNA reads as TGTGCCAGCAGTGTGGAAAGGTTCTATGCCTACACCTTC.

The chain links TRBV6-1 to TRBJ2-5, with D unresolved. The J call may not be correct, given that the DNA end is closer to TRBJ2-7. The CDR3 length is 11 residues. Germline assignment: CDR1 MNHNS and CDR2 SASEGT. CDR3 sequence reads: CASSLGHEQYF. In nucleotides, the CDR3 is TGTGCCAGCAGCCTTGGACACGAGCAGTACTTC.

The genes are TRBV9 and TRBJ2-7; weak D call: TRBD2 (6 bases). V gave up 3 bases and J gave up 2 bases, with 15 bases separating them. CDR3 length equals 15 residues. CDR1 SGDLS and CDR2 YYNGEE come from the germline V gene. As DNA, the CDR3 is TGTGCCAGCAGCGACGCGGGAAGCGGACCCTACGAGCAGTACTTC. This translates into CASSDAGSGPYEQYF.

This chain uses TRBV7-2 with TRBJ2-1; D is ambiguous. The CDR3 length is 15 residues. In germline, CDR1 is SGHTA, CDR2 FQGNSA. V was cut by 1 base and J by 9 bases, with 16 bases left in between. The CDR3 reads CASSLVWSGSGEQFF. In DNA, the CDR3 is TGTGCCAGCAGCTTAGTTTGGTCAGGTTCGGGTGAGCAGTTCTTC.

The V gene is TRBV6-1, the J gene TRBJ2-1, with 7 nucleotides matching TRBD1. J was trimmed by 5 bases and V by 7 bases; bases with no gene match: 11. Germline V CDR1 and CDR2: MNHNS, SASEGT. This CDR3 comprises 15 residues. The CDR3 nucleotides are TGTGCCAGCACCCTTGGACAGGTCGGCGACAATGAGCAGTTCTTC. This gives the protein CASTLGQVGDNEQFF.